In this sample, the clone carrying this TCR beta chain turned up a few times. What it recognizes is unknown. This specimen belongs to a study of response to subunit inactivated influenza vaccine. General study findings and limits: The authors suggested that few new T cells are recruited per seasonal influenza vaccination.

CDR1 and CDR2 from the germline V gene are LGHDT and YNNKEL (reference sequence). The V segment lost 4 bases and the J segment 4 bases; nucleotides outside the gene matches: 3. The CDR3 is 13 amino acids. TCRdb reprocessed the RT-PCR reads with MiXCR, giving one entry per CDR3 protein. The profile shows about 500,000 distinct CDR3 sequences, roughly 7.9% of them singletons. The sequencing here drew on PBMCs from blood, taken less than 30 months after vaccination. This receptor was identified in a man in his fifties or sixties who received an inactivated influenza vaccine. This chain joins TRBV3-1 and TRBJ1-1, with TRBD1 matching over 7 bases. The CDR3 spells CASSPGGTTEAFF. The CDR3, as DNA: TGTGCCAGCAGCCCAGGGGGTACCACTGAAGCTTTCTTT.